Following are 24 T cell receptor beta chains from one sample sequenced in a study of blood T cell repertoires in COVID-19. TCRdb keeps only in-frame clones here, not all; method: immunoSEQ multiplex PCR. The table includes about 180,000 clones, more than 70% detected once. Sequenced material: peripheral blood. These receptors originate from a woman in her 30s with acute or convalescent COVID-19.

V gene TRBV9 combines with J gene TRBJ2-5, with D tentatively TRBD1 (6 bases). The germline V and J ends were trimmed by 4 bases and 2 bases, with 18 bases remaining between them. Germline V gives CDR1 SGDLS, CDR2 YYNGEE. CDR3 size: 16 residues. Here the CDR3 DNA reads TGTGCCAGCAGCCCTCGGGACACCGTATTTCAAGAGACCCAGTACTTC. As protein: CASSPRDTVFQETQYF. Together with reference TRBV9 and TRBJ2-5, the CDR3 gives the full variable domain: DSGVTQTPKHLITATGQRVTLRCSPRSGDLSVYWYQQSLDQGLQFLIQYYNGEERAKGNILERFSAQQFPDLHSELNLSSLELGDSALYFCASSPRDTVFQETQYFGPGTRLLVL.

The chain is built from TRBV2 and TRBJ2-4; TRBD2 agrees at 7 bases. Germline V lookup: CDR1 SNHLY, CDR2 FYNNEI. The CDR3 contains 15 residues. With V trimmed by 8 bases and J by 2 bases, 9 bases remained unmatched. The CDR3 sequence is CASGRDLPTKNIQYF. CDR3 bases: TGTGCCAGCGGGAGGGACCTGCCGACCAAAAACATTCAGTACTTC.

Note on this clone: At one end the junction does not follow the germline gene, possibly because of a read error. The gene calls are TRBV5-5 and TRBJ1-2; D unclear. Looked up from germline, CDR1 is SGHKS and CDR2 is YYEKEE (reference sequence). The CDR3 covers 11 residues. The CDR3 sequence: CASSLNSGSSF. The CDR3 DNA reads TGTGCCAGCAGCTTAAACAGTGGCTCCTCCTTC.

The chain combines TRBV5-1 with TRBJ2-5, with D unresolved. Trimming took 5 bases from V and 0 from J, leaving 14 bases between them. Per germline, CDR1 SGHRS and CDR2 YFSETQ. The CDR3 spans 15 residues. The CDR3 coding sequence is TGCGCCAGCAGTTATTCAGGCCTGTACCAAGAGACCCAGTACTTC. As protein: CASSYSGLYQETQYF.

This chain joins TRBV3-1 (or the pseudogene TRBV3-2) and TRBJ2-1; D gene unclear. This CDR3 has 16 residues. Germline assignment: CDR1 LGHDT and CDR2 YNNKEL (reference sequence). V lost 0 bases and J lost 7, with 16 bases in between. The CDR3 DNA is TGTGCCAGCAGCCAAGACCCGAGCCAAACCCCTAATGAGCAGTTCTTC. It yields the protein CASSQDPSQTPNEQFF.

This clone was observed once. This rearrangement joins TRBV5-6 to TRBJ2-1; D is uncertain. Trimming removed 3 bases at V and 9 bases at J, with 13 bases between. The germline V gene encodes CDR1 SGHDT and CDR2 YYEEEE. The CDR3 consists of 13 residues. The CDR3 protein is CASSSVSLGEQFF. The CDR3 bases are TGTGCCAGCAGCTCAGTTAGTCTAGGTGAGCAGTTCTTC.

For the CDR3, the DNA is TGCGCCAGCAGAGCCCCACTGAATAACAATGAGCAGTTCTTC. Protein: CASRAPLNNNEQFF. This rearrangement joins TRBV5-1 to TRBJ2-1; D remains unclear. The CDR3 is 14 residues long. CDR1 and CDR2 (germline): SGHRS, YFSETQ. With 5 bases removed from V and 5 bases from J, the gap between germline ends came to 14 bases. Using reference TRBV5-1 and TRBJ2-1 for the parts outside the CDR3, the full variable domain is KAGVTQTPRYLIKTRGQQVTLSCSPISGHRSVSWYQQTPGQGLQFLFEYFSETQRNKGNFPGRFSGRQFSNSRSEMNVSTLELGDSALYLCASRAPLNNNEQFFGPGTRLTVL.

The genes are TRBV24-1 and TRBJ2-3, with TRBD2 matching over 13 bases. The germline CDR1 and CDR2 sequences are KGHDR and SFDVKD. J gave up 14 bases and V 3 bases, and 7 bases lay outside the gene matches. The CDR3 contains 14 residues. The DNA for the CDR3 is TGTGCCACCAGTGATCGTGGACTAGCGGGAGAACGGTATTTT. As protein: CATSDRGLAGERYF.

This clone came up a few times. The chain carries TRBV6-5 and TRBJ2-7; 7 nucleotides match TRBD1. V gave up 5 bases and J gave up 5 bases; unmatched junction bases: 9. Germline V CDR1 and CDR2: MNHEY, SVGAGI. The CDR3 has 14 amino acids. The CDR3, as DNA: TGTGCCAGCAGTCTCCGGACAGGTCCGAACGAGCAGTACTTC. Protein product: CASSLRTGPNEQYF.

The gene calls are TRBV20-1 and TRBJ2-1, with D tentatively TRBD2 (6 bases). This CDR3 has 11 amino acids. Germline V gene sequence: CDR1 DFQATT, CDR2 SNEGSKA (reference sequence). V dropped 1 base and J dropped 8 bases, with 6 bases sitting between them. The CDR3 nucleotides are TGCAGTGCTAGAGCGGGAGATGAGCAGTTCTTC. This gives the protein CSARAGDEQFF.

The rearrangement links TRBV19 to TRBJ2-1; D uncertain. The CDR3 spans 14 residues. The ends were cut back, 3 bases at V and 4 bases at J, with 10 bases in the middle. CDR1 is LNHDA, CDR2 SQIVND, per germline (reference sequence). Here the CDR3 reads CASSMSFTYNEQFF. CDR3 coding DNA: TGTGCCAGTAGTATGTCTTTCACTTACAATGAGCAGTTCTTC.

This sequence joins TRBV5-1 and TRBJ2-1, with 7 bases matching TRBD2. Germline V gene data show CDR1 as SGHRS and CDR2 as YFSETQ. V shed 0 bases and J 7 bases; nucleotides not matched to a gene: 7. This CDR3 spans 15 amino acids. CDR3 nucleotides: TGCGCCAGCAGCTTGGCCGGGCGGGAGTGGAATGAGCAGTTCTTC. It specifies CASSLAGREWNEQFF.

In its sample, this clone was seen a few times. The V call is TRBV24-1, the J call TRBJ2-2; D ambiguous. CDR3 length: 12 amino acids. Germline V gives CDR1 KGHDR, CDR2 SFDVKD. V dropped 3 bases and J dropped 7 bases, with 5 bases sitting between them. The CDR3 DNA sequence: TGTGCCACCAGTGATCGAGTCGGGGAGCTGTTTTTT. Encoded protein: CATSDRVGELFF.

In its sample, this clone was seen once. The chain couples TRBV18 to TRBJ2-7, with D possibly being TRBD1 (5 bases). The CDR3 totals 14 residues. The V gene's germline CDR1 is KGHSH and CDR2 LQKENI. V was cut by 2 bases and J by 3 bases, with 11 bases left in between. The CDR3, as DNA: TGTGCCAGCTCACCAGGACAAGCCCTCTACGAGCAGTACTTC. This sequence encodes CASSPGQALYEQYF.

V usage is TRBV28 and J usage is TRBJ2-7; the D gene is possibly TRBD1 (6 bases). The germline gives CDR1 MDHEN, CDR2 SYDVKM. The CDR3 length is 11 residues. The V end lost 9 bases, the J end lost 7 bases, and 13 bases lay between the germline ends. CDR3 in DNA: TGTGCCAGTGTGGGGGCTGAAGAGCAGTACTTC. It codes for CASVGAEEQYF.

The rearrangement links TRBV29-1 to TRBJ1-5, with D possibly TRBD1 on 6 matching bases. The CDR3 runs to 13 residues. Germline values: CDR1 SQVTM, CDR2 ANQGSEA. V lost 4 bases and J lost 7, with 14 bases in between. This chain's CDR3 is CSVVGGFGQPQHF. CDR3 DNA: TGCAGCGTTGTAGGGGGATTTGGGCAGCCCCAGCATTTT. Full variable domain (missing parts from reference TRBV29-1 and TRBJ1-5): SAVISQKPSRDICQRGTSLTIQCQVDSQVTMMFWYRQQPGQSLTLIATANQGSEATYESGFVIDKFPISRPNLTFSTLTVSNMSPEDSSIYLCSVVGGFGQPQHFGDGTRLSIL.

This clone was detected a few times. V is TRBV28 and J is TRBJ2-7, with D possibly TRBD2 on 6 matching bases. CDR1 is MDHEN and CDR2 is SYDVKM in the germline V gene. The V and J ends lost 4 bases and 5 bases respectively, with 33 bases between them. The CDR3 extends over 20 amino acids. The CDR3 here is CASSYVQGGWETEWSDEQYF. The CDR3 nucleotides read TGTGCCAGCAGTTATGTCCAAGGAGGGTGGGAAACCGAATGGAGTGACGAGCAGTACTTC.

The rearrangement joins TRBV27 to TRBJ2-2, with 11 bases aligning to TRBD2. The junction had 11 bases not matched to a gene; V was cut back by 7 bases and J by 4 bases. Germline lookup yields CDR1 MNHEY and CDR2 SMNVEV (reference sequence). This CDR3 is 17 amino acids long. CDR3 residues: CASMWLAGGAVTGELFF. The CDR3 DNA reads as TGTGCCAGCATGTGGCTAGCGGGAGGTGCAGTCACCGGGGAGCTGTTTTTT.

This clone was observed once. The rearrangement links TRBV3-1 (or the pseudogene TRBV3-2) to TRBJ1-1; D remains ambiguous. The ends were cut back, 0 bases at V and 6 bases at J, with 11 bases in the middle. The germline CDR1 and CDR2 sequences are LGHDT and YNNKEL (reference sequence). CDR3 size: 14 residues. CDR3 coding DNA: TGTGCCAGCAGCCAAGATATGTTGGCTCCTGAAGCTTTCTTT. Its translation: CASSQDMLAPEAFF.

J is TRBJ2-7 and V is TRBV6-5; a weak D match, TRBD2 (6 bases). CDR1 is MNHEY and CDR2 is SVGAGI in the germline V gene. V was trimmed by 10 bases and J by 2 bases, leaving 18 bases between them. The CDR3 is made up of 14 amino acids. CDR3 sequence: CAIKLAPDPYEQYF. CDR3 sequence (DNA): TGTGCCATCAAACTAGCCCCCGATCCCTACGAGCAGTACTTC.

Notes on this clone: The junction departs from germline at one end; a sequencing error may be responsible. This chain joins TRBV28 and TRBJ1-5; 7 bases align to TRBD1. There are 14 residues in the CDR3. Per germline, CDR1 MDHEN and CDR2 SYDVKM. CDR3 loop: CASSLGTADQPQHF. CDR3 nucleotides: TGTGCCAGCAGTTTAGGGACAGCCGATCAACCCCAGCATTTT.

This sequence joins TRBV12-5 and TRBJ2-7; D is perhaps TRBD1 (6 bases). Trimming took 2 bases from V and 5 from J, leaving 16 bases between them. The CDR3 totals 15 residues. The germline CDR1 and CDR2 sequences are LGHNT and FRNRAP. As DNA, the CDR3 is TGTGCTAGTGGTTTGCCGAACCAGGGGAAACACGAGCAGTACTTC. Translation gives CASGLPNQGKHEQYF.

This clone has a handful of counts. CDR3 nucleotide sequence: TGTGCCAGTAGTATATCCCTCGGGGAGCTGTTTTTT. It yields the protein CASSISLGELFF. The V call is TRBV19, the J call TRBJ2-2; D is ambiguous. This CDR3 has 12 amino acids. Trimming pared 2 bases from V and 7 bases from J, leaving 5 bases between. The V gene's germline CDR1 is LNHDA and CDR2 SQIVND (reference sequence).

The chain couples TRBV5-4 to TRBJ2-7, with TRBD1 matching 9 bases. V dropped 2 bases and J dropped 3; count of bases not matched to a gene: 6. This CDR3 is 15 amino acids long. Germline V gene sequence: CDR1 SGHNT, CDR2 YYREEE (reference sequence). CDR3 protein: CASSFDRGSIYEQYF. The CDR3, as DNA: TGTGCCAGCAGCTTTGACAGGGGGTCTATCTACGAGCAGTACTTC.